The sequence of this T cell receptor beta chain was determined in a study of blood T cell repertoires in COVID-19 (TCRdb year 2020). About the investigation overall: Samples covering the acute and convalescent phases of COVID-19 were provided by collaborators in the United States, Italy and Spain. The prospective study material was composed of cDNA or gDNA derived from T cells, B-cell-depleted T cells, or PBMCs. Deeply sampled blood TCRbeta repertoires from subjects exposed to, actively infected with, or recovered from COVID-19 were included in the dataset. The repertoires were released in a freely available public database meant as a resource for research on the immune response to SARS-CoV-2. The samples were drawn from the first 160 participants of the ongoing ImmuneRACE study and from 1,200 or so subjects provided by 6 global collaborators. A de-identified subject ID, COVID-19 status, age in years and sex were almost always included in the sample metadata. HLA class I and class II types, where available, came from metadata supplied by the sample provider rather than from assay-based typing.

The paper's findings and limits, for the study overall: The quantity of clinical and demographic metadata differed by source and by participant and was supplied without curation.

Regarding this clone: What antigen it recognizes has not been identified. No clone much larger than this one lies a single base away; base qualities are absent.

The immunoSEQ Assay, a bias-controlled multiplex PCR, was used to amplify TCRbeta CDR3 regions from genomic DNA. Regarding the original processing steps: Nucleated cell counts per sample were estimated from amplification of reference gene primers within the assay. To quantify the absolute abundance of each unique TCRbeta CDR3 rearrangement, sequence reads were collapsed and filtered. For each sample, productive Simpson clonality was calculated as the square root of Simpson's diversity index across productive rearrangements. Drawn from immuneACCESS, this table holds only the in-frame rearrangements with V and J called that TCRdb kept. Clones are partly lost; checked studies trace under half to an unresolved V gene and leave the rest unexplained. Clone size and V and J calls were adopted from that table, with D and trimming inferred from the DNA. The table for this sample lists roughly 180,000 clones; 80% to 90% of them were counted only once. Jointly, the top ten make up around 3.6% of the sample.

In the prospective study, participants were about 18 to 90 years old, resided in fewer than 25 geographic areas of the United States, and were enrolled through a virtual design. Cohort assignment in the prospective study relied on participant-reported clinical history from a screening survey and a study questionnaire. Mobile phlebotomists in the prospective study collected whole blood, serum and a nasopharyngeal or oropharyngeal swab from every participant. Prospective study participants could optionally give additional blood draws and questionnaires over an approximately 2-month period. Prospective study blood samples were shipped either frozen or at room temperature before DNA extraction. The sequence was obtained from a woman in her 50s in a cohort exposed to, infected with or recovered from COVID-19 (not recorded which). The sequenced sample consisted of PBMCs or T cells enriched from blood (not recorded which).

The DNA is TGTGCCAGCAGCTTAGCATGGGAGGGGGGGACCTACGAGCAGTACTTC. Translated, this gives CASSLAWEGGTYEQYF. The sequence joins TRBV7-2 to TRBJ2-7; TRBD2 could be the D gene, as 7 bases match. A distance of 14 bases separates the germline ends of V and J, which lose 0 bases and 2 bases respectively. From cysteine to phenylalanine, the CDR3 is 16 amino acids long. CDR3 DNA is the only sequence kept; it has 48 bases, read in frame from the first base. For CDR1 and CDR2, the germline V gene lists SGHTA and FQGNSA.